This T cell receptor (beta chain) was identified during a study of shared clonotypes between healthy human individuals. The CDR3 extends over 13 amino acids. Looked up from germline, CDR1 is LNHDA and CDR2 is SQIVND (reference sequence). V lost 5 bases, J lost 1 base, and 9 bases lay in between. For this clone: The same CDR3 also results from other DNA sequences found in this sample.

Terminally differentiated effector memory CD45RA+ cells were left out of the naive CD8 fraction, which was CD45RO-negative and positively selected for CCR7. TCRdb's copy holds only in-frame clones and misses some; the assay was immunoSEQ multiplex PCR. Among around 1.9 million clones listed, 85% to 95% were seen once. The source is a man younger than 35 in good health. Some clones in this sample may be carry-over from other donors' samples. This chain joins TRBV19 and TRBJ2-7; D is perhaps TRBD1 (5 bases). Sequences were obtained from naive CD8+ T cells from PBMCs. The CDR3 DNA reads TGTGCCAGTAGTCCCCAGGGATCCTACGAGCAGTACTTC. It encodes CASSPQGSYEQYF. Based on the CDR3 plus reference TRBV19 and TRBJ2-7, the full variable domain is DGGITQSPKYLFRKEGQNVTLSCEQNLNHDAMYWYRQDPGQGLRLIYYSQIVNDFQKGDIAEGYSVSREKKESFPLTVTSAQKNPTAFYLCASSPQGSYEQYFGPGTRLTVT.